This is a list of T cell receptor beta chains from one sample in a study of TIL therapy for anti-PD-1-resistant metastatic lung cancer. Method: immunoSEQ multiplex PCR; TCRdb's copy keeps in-frame clones and lacks some. The data contain about 60,000 clones, around 63% of them singletons. The sample here was blood, taken at baseline. All receptors derive from a person between 25 and 80 years old with non-small cell lung cancer. Each CDR3 is given without its conserved first and last residue.

V gene: TRBV28
CDR3 length: 13
CDR3 protein: ASSFTGGDNQPQH

V gene: TRBV19
CDR3 length: 14
CDR3 protein: ASHGTGEGYNYGYT

V gene: TRBV5-1
CDR3 length: 10
CDR3 protein: ASSLGQGEAF

V gene: TRBV5-6
CDR3 length: 11
CDR3 protein: ASSIGQSYEQY

V gene: TRBV29-1
CDR3 length: 13
CDR3 protein: SVEDRDRATYEQY

V gene: TRBV6-1
CDR3 length: 10
CDR3 protein: ASARDFAEQY

V gene: TRBV19
CDR3 length: 12
CDR3 protein: ASRGTATNEKLF

V gene: TRBV30
CDR3 length: 13
CDR3 protein: AWRRLAISYNEQF

V gene: TRBV1
CDR3 length: 13
CDR3 protein: TSSQDEAGGSEQY

V gene: TRBV30
CDR3 length: 15
CDR3 protein: AWSVVPPSGRQETQY

V gene: TRBV30
CDR3 length: 13
CDR3 protein: AWSVGAGGFDEQF

V gene: TRBV14
CDR3 length: 13
CDR3 protein: ASSWLQTEIYEQY

V gene: TRBV19
CDR3 length: 15
CDR3 protein: ASSIRGHGTSIWGQF

V gene: TRBV29-1
CDR3 length: 9
CDR3 protein: TARGQETQY

V gene: TRBV9
CDR3 length: 13
CDR3 protein: ASSSSAGGADTQY

V gene: TRBV2
CDR3 length: 13
CDR3 protein: ASTPRTGGLTEAF